The sequence of this T cell receptor (beta chain) was determined in a study of OX40 agonist ivuxolimab in advanced cancers. General notes on the study: Ivuxolimab, which targeted the costimulatory receptor OX40 (CD134), was an agonistic, fully human IgG2 monoclonal antibody. Intravenous ivuxolimab was administered to patients every 2 weeks at six dose levels: 0.01, 0.1, 0.3, 1.5, 3 and 10 mg/kg. Patients were allowed to have had prior anti-PD-1, anti-PD-L1 or anti-CTLA-4 therapy, and 30% to 40% of the dose-escalation patients had previously received checkpoint inhibitors. The point of sequencing TCRbeta in the periphery was to test whether ivuxolimab changed TCR sequence diversity and drove clonal T-cell expansion. Partial responses were achieved by three dose-escalation patients, of whom one had hepatocellular carcinoma and two had cutaneous melanoma. The paper covers the monotherapy dose-escalation part of the phase I ivuxolimab trial, which included N of about 50 patients. Among the roughly 54 dose-escalation patients, some 20 had hepatocellular carcinoma, about 15 melanoma, 9 renal cell carcinoma and 9 head and neck cancer. In the dose-escalation cohort, around four fifths of patients were male, and the mean age was roughly 56 years with a range of 23 to 79. What the study reported, not specific to this receptor: Clonal expansion of both CD4+ and CD8+ blood T cells was observed from baseline to week 6 at doses 0.1 to 3.0 mg/kg. Partial responders in the 0.1-3.0 mg/kg groups had among the lowest normalized peripheral clonal expansion, especially among CD8+ T cells. Antigen specificity was not determined for the clonally expanded peripheral T cells. Low levels of normalized T-cell clonal expansion were also shown by some nonresponding patients. After ivuxolimab, expanded clones were on average more numerous among CD8+ T cells than among CD4+ T cells.

The germline V gene supplies CDR1 ENHRY and CDR2 SYGVKD. The CDR3 runs 15 amino acids, cysteine and phenylalanine included. The kept DNA is CDR3 alone, 45 bases in frame from the first base. The trial excluded patients who had a history of autoimmune disease or who were on systemic immunosuppression. Peripheral blood for TCR sequencing was collected from all dose cohorts at baseline, on cycle 4 day 1, and on cycle 7 day 1. Samples were obtained from an open-label, multicenter, first-in-human phase I dose-escalation trial of ivuxolimab. The trial enrolled adults with locally advanced or metastatic head and neck squamous cell, hepatocellular, melanoma or renal cell carcinoma. Before TCR sequencing, CD4+ T cells and CD8+ T cells were sorted from peripheral blood as separate populations. To sequence the TCRbeta CDR3 region, genomic DNA was isolated from the sorted cells. The immunoSEQ Assay was used to sequence the TCRbeta CDR3 regions. Entries here come from immuneACCESS through TCRdb and include only in-frame sequences with V and J called. Some clones fail to appear in such tables; in the studies checked, an unresolved V gene covers under half of the shortfall, and the cause of the remainder is unknown. The sample table holds around 45,000 clones, of which roughly three quarters were seen once. The ten largest clones capture more than 2.5% of the sample.

On this clone itself: Its recognized antigen is unknown. The junction differs from germline at one of its ends, possibly a read error.

This clonotype originated in an adult with an advanced solid tumor such as melanoma, head and neck, liver or kidney cancer. The chain is encoded by TRBV10-3 joined to TRBJ2-3; 11 central bases correspond to TRBD2. Source: CD4+ or CD8+ T cells sorted from blood, taken in a trial of the OX40 agonist ivuxolimab. The DNA sequence is as follows: TGTGCCCTCAGGAGTAGCGGGAGGGGGGCAGATGCGCAGTATTTT. Its protein product is CALRSSGRGADAQYF.